What follows are 30 T cell receptor beta chains derived from one specimen sequenced in a study of Ad26.COV2.S vaccination and SARS-CoV-2 variants. Profiling relied on immunoSEQ multiplex PCR, and the TCRdb table lists in-frame clones only, not all of them. The repertoire holds roughly 150,000 clones, approximately 90% seen once, with approximately 5.1% in the top ten. The sequences come from peripheral blood, collected after recovery from COVID-19. The receptors were sampled from a human donor who had recovered from COVID-19.

As regards this clone: At one boundary the junction diverges from the germline segment, which might be a read error. The genes are TRBV2 and TRBJ2-3; D is uncertain. Per germline, CDR1 SNHLY and CDR2 FYNNEI. The CDR3 extends over 10 amino acids. CDR3 amino acids: CASGEYTQYF. The CDR3 bases are TGTGCCAGCGGTGAATATACGCAGTATTTT.

V and J are TRBV28 and TRBJ2-1, with D possibly being TRBD1 (5 bases). This CDR3 is 14 amino acids long. In germline, CDR1 is MDHEN, CDR2 SYDVKM. The V gene lost 3 bases and the J gene lost 5 bases, with 11 bases spanning the gap. The CDR3 region is CASSFFRANNEQFF. Written as DNA, the CDR3 is TGTGCCAGCAGTTTTTTCAGGGCTAACAATGAGCAGTTCTTC.

This clone was seen only once. This chain joins TRBV7-8 and TRBJ2-7; no reliable D call. CDR1 is SGHVS, CDR2 FQNEAQ, per germline. The CDR3 runs to 14 residues. Trimming shortened V by 3 bases and J by 3 bases, and 12 bases separated the two germline ends. Here the CDR3 DNA reads TGTGCCAGCAGCTTGGACGGCCAAGGCTACGAGCAGTACTTC. Amino acids: CASSLDGQGYEQYF.

V gene TRBV9 combines with J gene TRBJ1-2; maybe TRBD1 (6 bases). V lost 4 bases and J 2 bases, leaving 12 bases between the germline ends. The CDR3 consists of 14 residues. Germline assignment: CDR1 SGDLS and CDR2 YYNGEE. The CDR3 reads CASSPRTANYGYTF. The CDR3 nucleotides read TGTGCCAGCAGCCCCCGGACAGCCAACTATGGCTACACCTTC.

The chain combines TRBV30 with TRBJ2-5; a possible D gene is TRBD2 (6 bases). Germline V gives CDR1 GTSNPN, CDR2 SVGIG (reference sequence). V lost 2 bases to trimming and J lost 6 bases, with 16 bases between them. The CDR3 covers 14 residues. As DNA, the CDR3 is TGTGCCTGGAGTCTCGGTACTAGCACGAAGACCCAGTACTTC. The encoded protein is CAWSLGTSTKTQYF.

This rearrangement joins TRBV6-5 to TRBJ1-5, with a possible D match to TRBD1 (5 bases). The CDR3 covers 15 residues. Germline CDR1 and CDR2: MNHEY and SVGAGI. V lost 4 bases and J lost 0, with 10 bases in between. As DNA, the CDR3 is TGTGCCAGCAGTTGGCGACAGTTTAGCAATCAGCCCCAGCATTTT. Amino acids: CASSWRQFSNQPQHF.

The genes are TRBV7-2 and TRBJ2-1, with unresolved D. Germline CDR1 SGHTA, CDR2 FQGNSA. The CDR3 runs to 12 residues. The V end was cut by 11 bases, the J end by 5 bases, with 13 bases between. The CDR3 region has the DNA TGTGCCCTCGGAGACTTCAACAATGAGCAGTTCTTC. Translated, it gives CALGDFNNEQFF.

The CDR3 reads CASSFRGGQFF. The CDR3 nucleotides read TGTGCCAGCAGCTTTCGCGGGGGGCAGTTCTTC. This chain links TRBV5-6 with TRBJ2-1; 7 positions agree with TRBD2. Trimming took 2 bases from V and 12 from J; bases not matched to a gene: 2. Germline-derived CDR1 and CDR2 are SGHDT and YYEEEE. This CDR3 is built from 11 residues.

The chain employs TRBV5-4 and TRBJ1-1; no reliable D call. V was trimmed by 0 bases and J by 1 base, leaving 10 bases between them. Germline loops: CDR1 SGHNT, CDR2 YYREEE (reference sequence). The CDR3 runs to 15 residues. DNA of the CDR3: TGTGCCAGCAGCTTGGGGTCGTCAGGGAACACTGAAGCTTTCTTT. Encoded protein: CASSLGSSGNTEAFF.

The rearrangement joins TRBV19 to TRBJ2-1, with D perhaps assigned TRBD1 or TRBD2 (6 bases each). The CDR3 length is 17 residues. Trimming left V 0 bases short and J 3 bases short, with 15 bases between. Germline V CDR1 and CDR2: LNHDA, SQIVND (reference sequence). For the CDR3, the DNA is TGTGCCAGTAGTATAGATCTAGGGGGGAAAATCTACAATGAGCAGTTCTTC. The encoded protein is CASSIDLGGKIYNEQFF.

Regarding this clone: The sample contains more than one DNA sequence encoding this CDR3. This chain uses TRBV28 with TRBJ2-3; D is unclear. The V gene lost 3 bases and the J gene lost 3 bases, with 1 base spanning the gap. In germline, CDR1 is MDHEN, CDR2 SYDVKM. CDR3 length: 11 residues. The CDR3 nucleotides are TGTGCCAGCAGTTTTACAGATACGCAGTATTTT. This translates into CASSFTDTQYF.

The J gene is TRBJ2-5, the V gene TRBV7-9; D gene unclear. Germline V gene sequence: CDR1 SEHNR, CDR2 FQNEAQ (reference sequence). The CDR3 is 13 residues long. Trimming left V 2 bases short and J 1 base short, with 5 bases between. CDR3 loop: CASSLLIQETQYF. In nucleotides, the CDR3 is TGTGCCAGCAGCTTATTGATCCAAGAGACCCAGTACTTC.

The V call is TRBV6-2 or TRBV6-3, the J call TRBJ2-7; D not certain. The CDR3 has 12 amino acids. Per germline, CDR1 MNHEY and CDR2 SVGEGT. The germline V and J ends were trimmed by 0 bases and 5 bases, with 5 bases remaining between them. The CDR3 coding sequence is TGTGCCAGCAGTTACTCGTATCACGAGCAGTACTTC. Its protein product is CASSYSYHEQYF.

The chain recombines TRBV29-1 with TRBJ2-7; D is unresolved. CDR1 SQVTM and CDR2 ANQGSEA come from the germline V gene. Trimming shortened V by 1 base and J by 1 base, and 2 bases separated the two germline ends. The CDR3 runs to 11 residues. The DNA of the CDR3 is TGCAGCGTTGAAGCTTCCTACGAGCAGTACTTC. It yields the protein CSVEASYEQYF.

The V call is TRBV7-2, the J call TRBJ2-3; 10 bases match TRBD2. This CDR3 region has 14 residues. Trimming cost V 1 base and J 5 bases; bases outside gene matches: 0. CDR1 and CDR2 from the germline V gene are SGHTA and FQGNSA. CDR3 nucleotides: TGTGCCAGCAGCTTAGGACTAGCGGGAGATACGCAGTATTTT. Protein product: CASSLGLAGDTQYF.

The rearrangement links TRBV7-2 to TRBJ1-3, with a tentative D call TRBD1 (6 bases). Deletions cut 5 bases from V and 0 bases from J, with 11 bases between. The CDR3 consists of 15 residues. The germline CDR1 and CDR2 sequences are SGHTA and FQGNSA. CDR3 sequence: CASSVRGSSGNTIYF. The CDR3 coding sequence is TGTGCCAGCAGCGTCAGGGGAAGCTCTGGAAACACCATATATTTT.

V is TRBV2 and J is TRBJ1-5, with D tentatively TRBD1 (5 bases). Trimming left V 7 bases short and J 0 bases short, with 19 bases between. Germline V gene sequence: CDR1 SNHLY, CDR2 FYNNEI. This CDR3 has 17 amino acids. The CDR3 reads CASKRDRGPYSNQPQHF. In DNA, the CDR3 is TGTGCCAGCAAACGGGACCGAGGACCCTATAGCAATCAGCCCCAGCATTTT.

The rearrangement links TRBV28 to TRBJ1-2; no clear D. The CDR3 contains 12 residues. Germline lookup yields CDR1 MDHEN and CDR2 SYDVKM. V lost 3 bases to trimming and J lost 7 bases, with 9 bases between them. The DNA for the CDR3 is TGTGCCAGCAGTTTTAGACATACTGGCTACACCTTC. It codes for CASSFRHTGYTF.

V is TRBV18 and J is TRBJ1-1; 7 bases map to TRBD1. Per germline, CDR1 KGHSH and CDR2 LQKENI. The CDR3 runs 14 residues. After removal of 6 bases from V and 9 bases from J, the junction contained 13 bases not matched to a gene. CDR3 sequence reads: CASSPDRDLYQAFF. The CDR3 coding sequence is TGTGCCAGCTCGCCAGACAGGGACCTCTACCAAGCTTTCTTT.

V usage is TRBV28 and J usage is TRBJ1-1, with 9 bases fitting TRBD1. Germline V gene sequence: CDR1 MDHEN, CDR2 SYDVKM. Losses at the gene ends were 6 bases for V and 6 bases for J; bases not matched to a gene: 11. The CDR3 covers 15 residues. CDR3 coding DNA: TGTGCCAGCAGCCAAGAGGGGACAGGGTTTCCTGAAGCTTTCTTT. Its translation: CASSQEGTGFPEAFF.

The rearrangement uses TRBV6-5 and TRBJ1-5; no firm D call. The CDR3 spans 13 residues. V was shortened by 2 bases and J by 2 bases, with 4 bases between the two germline ends. Germline V gives CDR1 MNHEY, CDR2 SVGAGI. The CDR3 is CASSYDGNQPQHF. In DNA form, the CDR3 reads TGTGCCAGCAGTTACGACGGCAATCAGCCCCAGCATTTT.

The chain uses TRBV6-5 and TRBJ2-1; 10 positions agree with TRBD1. This CDR3 contains 14 residues. V gave up 5 bases and J gave up 10 bases; unmatched junction bases: 8. The V gene's germline CDR1 is MNHEY and CDR2 SVGAGI. Here the CDR3 DNA reads TGTGCCAGCAGTAACGGACAGGGGGTATGGGAGCAGTTCTTC. Its translation is CASSNGQGVWEQFF.

The CDR3 region has the DNA TGCGCCAGCAGCCATGTCCCCGAAGAGGGAGACCAGCCCCAGCATTTT. Protein product: CASSHVPEEGDQPQHF. The chain links TRBV4-1 to TRBJ1-5; D remains ambiguous. Germline loops: CDR1 MGHRA, CDR2 YSYEKL. The CDR3 consists of 16 residues. V gave up 3 bases and J gave up 7 bases, with 19 bases separating them.

The J gene is TRBJ1-4, the V gene TRBV15; the D gene is possibly TRBD1 (5 bases). The germline CDR1 and CDR2 sequences are LNHNV and YYDKDF (reference sequence). Trimming shortened V by 3 bases and J by 10 bases, and 18 bases separated the two germline ends. The CDR3 runs 15 residues. The CDR3 DNA reads TGTGCCACCAGCAGGGGGGGGGTTCCGTTTGGAAAACTGTTTTTT. Translation gives CATSRGGVPFGKLFF.

The chain joins TRBV28 to TRBJ1-2; no clear D. This CDR3 contains 15 residues. Per germline, CDR1 MDHEN and CDR2 SYDVKM. Trimming pared 3 bases from V and 0 bases from J, leaving 11 bases between. The CDR3 region is CASSFMARPNYGYTF. CDR3 nucleotide sequence: TGTGCCAGCAGTTTCATGGCCAGGCCTAACTATGGCTACACCTTC.

This clone was observed a single time. This rearrangement joins TRBV6-2 or TRBV6-3 to TRBJ1-1, with D possibly being TRBD1 (5 bases). With 5 bases removed from V and 0 bases from J, the gap between germline ends came to 19 bases. The germline V gene encodes CDR1 MNHEY and CDR2 SVGEGT. CDR3 length equals 17 residues. This chain's CDR3 is CASSNNHELRVNTEAFF. The CDR3 DNA sequence: TGTGCCAGCAGTAATAACCACGAACTCAGGGTGAACACTGAAGCTTTCTTT.

The sample holds one count of this clone. This chain connects TRBV28 to TRBJ2-7; D might be TRBD2 (5 bases). The ends were cut back, 8 bases at V and 10 bases at J, with 15 bases in the middle. This CDR3 comprises 11 residues. The germline CDR1 and CDR2 sequences are MDHEN and SYDVKM. The CDR3 nucleotides are TGTGCCAGCGGTACTAGTGGGCTCCAGTACTTC. Encoded protein: CASGTSGLQYF.

The chain uses TRBV29-1 and TRBJ1-4; D unclear. Trimming pared 2 bases from V and 3 bases from J, leaving 7 bases between. Germline assignment: CDR1 SQVTM and CDR2 ANQGSEA. The CDR3 contains 13 residues. The CDR3 loop reads CSVEWGANEKLFF. Written as DNA, the CDR3 is TGCAGCGTTGAATGGGGAGCTAATGAAAAACTGTTTTTT. The full variable domain, with the rest looked up from reference TRBV29-1 and TRBJ1-4, is SAVISQKPSRDICQRGTSLTIQCQVDSQVTMMFWYRQQPGQSLTLIATANQGSEATYESGFVIDKFPISRPNLTFSTLTVSNMSPEDSSIYLCSVEWGANEKLFFGSGTQLSVL.

The V and J genes are TRBV3-1 (or the pseudogene TRBV3-2) and TRBJ2-1; D is uncertain. This CDR3 is built from 13 residues. From germline, CDR1 is LGHDT and CDR2 YNNKEL (reference sequence). V lost 0 bases and J lost 7, with 7 bases in between. The CDR3 sequence is CASSQEGWNEQFF. The CDR3 nucleotides read TGTGCCAGCAGCCAAGAGGGGTGGAATGAGCAGTTCTTC.

This chain connects TRBV11-3 to TRBJ2-7; D not resolved. CDR3 length equals 12 residues. CDR1 SGHNT and CDR2 YENEEA come from the germline V gene. V shed 5 bases and J shed 5 bases, with 10 bases lying between them. The CDR3 DNA is TGTGCCAGCAGCCCGGACGGCGACGAGCAGTACTTC. Protein sequence: CASSPDGDEQYF.